The 30 T cell receptor beta chains below all came from one sample that was sequenced in a study of beta chain features in type 1 diabetes. Overall study results and limits: Researchers report that Type 1 diabetes patients had moderately but significantly shorter TCRB CDR3s across all four CD4+ subsets.

These receptors have no known antigen. Isolated RNA was reverse transcribed in full, so expressed TCRB transcripts were sequenced. Profiled with immunoSEQ multiplex PCR; TCRdb holds only in-frame clones, not every one. The table has about 340,000 clones, approximately 13% seen once. The material sequenced was naive CD4+ T cells from blood. All receptors come from a woman aged 18-29 years with type 1 diabetes.

V gene TRBV5-1 combines with J gene TRBJ2-1; TRBD1 matches at 7 bases. The germline V gene has CDR1 SGHRS and CDR2 YFSETQ. J was trimmed by 4 bases and V by 0 bases; bases with no gene match: 10. The CDR3 is 17 amino acids. As DNA, the CDR3 is TGCGCCAGCAGCTTGGACCCGACAGGGTCGCGGTACAATGAGCAGTTCTTC. It yields the protein CASSLDPTGSRYNEQFF.

The rearrangement links TRBV7-9 to TRBJ1-2, with D perhaps matching TRBD1 (6 bases). The CDR3 is made up of 14 amino acids. Germline-derived CDR1 and CDR2 are SEHNR and FQNEAQ (reference sequence). V gave up 5 bases and J gave up 6 bases, with 16 bases separating them. The CDR3 DNA is TGTGCCAGCAGCCAAACCCCCAGGGGCGATGGCTACACCTTC. Its translation: CASSQTPRGDGYTF.

This clone has more than one count but fewer than ten. The V gene is TRBV11-2, the J gene TRBJ1-5; a weak D match, TRBD1 (5 bases). Per the germline V gene, CDR1 is SGHAT and CDR2 is FQNNGV. V was cut by 0 bases and J by 6 bases, with 6 bases left in between. This CDR3 region has 13 residues. CDR3 amino acids: CASSLDQGQPQHF. In DNA, the CDR3 is TGTGCCAGCAGCTTAGATCAGGGTCAGCCCCAGCATTTT.

This clone was seen only a few times. The rearrangement uses TRBV11-2 and TRBJ2-3, with a weak D call TRBD2 (5 bases). Germline lookup yields CDR1 SGHAT and CDR2 FQNNGV. The CDR3 runs to 16 residues. The V end was cut by 4 bases, the J end by 2 bases, with 16 bases between. The CDR3 sequence: CASSSRSWRFTDTQYF. Here the CDR3 DNA reads TGTGCCAGCAGCTCCCGCAGCTGGAGGTTCACAGATACGCAGTATTTT.

The CDR3 nucleotides read TGTGCCAGCAGTTGGAGCGATGGGTCCTACAATGAGCAGTTCTTC. Amino acid sequence: CASSWSDGSYNEQFF. This chain links TRBV5-4 with TRBJ2-1; D not certain. Germline V gene data show CDR1 as SGHNT and CDR2 as YYREEE (reference sequence). V was trimmed by 5 bases and J by 1 base, leaving 13 bases between them. CDR3 length: 15 amino acids. Drawing the rest from reference TRBV5-4 and TRBJ2-1, the complete variable domain is ETGVTQSPTHLIKTRGQQVTLRCSSQSGHNTVSWYQQALGQGPQFIFQYYREEENGRGNFPPRFSGLQFPNYSSELNVNALELDDSALYLCASSWSDGSYNEQFFGPGTRLTVL.

To note about this clone: The same CDR3 arises from other DNA sequences in this sample as well. The chain recombines TRBV11-3 with TRBJ1-2, with 8 bases lining up with TRBD1. Germline CDR1 reads SGHNT; CDR2 reads YENEEA. The CDR3 totals 13 residues. V shed 6 bases, J shed 3 bases, and the junction held 3 bases outside the gene matches. The CDR3 loop reads CASSPTGDYGYTF. In nucleotides, the CDR3 is TGTGCCAGCAGTCCGACAGGGGACTATGGCTACACCTTC.

This chain connects TRBV30 to TRBJ1-5; D ambiguous. CDR3 size: 16 residues. From germline, CDR1 is GTSNPN and CDR2 SVGIG (reference sequence). V was trimmed by 0 bases and J by 0 bases, leaving 12 bases between them. The chain's CDR3 is CAWSVSGSNSNQPQHF. The CDR3 bases are TGTGCCTGGAGTGTATCAGGTTCCAATAGCAATCAGCCCCAGCATTTT.

CDR3 in amino acids: CASSETSGYSTDTQYF. The CDR3 DNA is TGTGCCAGCAGTGAAACTAGCGGATATAGCACAGATACGCAGTATTTT. This chain connects TRBV2 to TRBJ2-3; 8 positions match TRBD2. Germline V gives CDR1 SNHLY, CDR2 FYNNEI. The CDR3 extends over 16 amino acids. V gave up 2 bases and J gave up 0 bases; unmatched junction bases: 4.

CDR3 amino acids: CASRGGRFNQPQHF. The CDR3 DNA reads as TGTGCCAGTAGGGGGGGGCGGTTCAATCAGCCCCAGCATTTT. The chain carries TRBV19 and TRBJ1-5, with a weak D call TRBD1 (6 bases). Germline CDR1 reads LNHDA; CDR2 reads SQIVND (reference sequence). The CDR3 runs to 14 residues. Deletions cut 6 bases from V and 3 bases from J, with 12 bases between.

The J gene is TRBJ2-5, the V gene TRBV7-3; TRBD2 matches 16 bases. The trim removed 5 bases at V and 3 bases at J, leaving 3 bases unmatched. Germline values: CDR1 SGHTA, CDR2 FQGTGA. This CDR3 has 16 amino acids. The chain's CDR3 is CASSRGLAGGEETQYF. The CDR3 bases are TGTGCCAGCAGCAGGGGACTAGCGGGAGGGGAAGAGACCCAGTACTTC. The variable domain in full, with the rest retrieved from reference TRBV7-3 and TRBJ2-5, is GAGVSQTPSNKVTEKGKYVELRCDPISGHTALYWYRQSLGQGPEFLIYFQGTGAADDSGLPNDRFFAVRPEGSVSTLKIQRTERGDSAVYLCASSRGLAGGEETQYFGPGTRLLVL.

This clone has just a few counts. V is TRBV5-6 and J is TRBJ2-6; 9 nucleotides match TRBD1. The germline gives CDR1 SGHDT, CDR2 YYEEEE. This CDR3 has 18 residues. J lost 4 bases, V lost 2 bases, and 10 bases had no gene match. CDR3 in DNA: TGTGCCAGCAGCTTTATGTCTGGACAGGGGACCGGGGCCAACGTCCTGACTTTC. It yields the protein CASSFMSGQGTGANVLTF.

The J gene is TRBJ2-1, the V gene TRBV14; 13 bases are shared with TRBD2. The V segment lost 0 bases and the J segment 7 bases; nucleotides outside the gene matches: 6. The CDR3 has 17 amino acids. Per germline, CDR1 SGHDN and CDR2 FVKESK. Here the CDR3 reads CASSQDLGTSGANEQFF. The CDR3 DNA sequence: TGTGCCAGCAGCCAAGATCTTGGGACTAGCGGGGCTAATGAGCAGTTCTTC.

V is TRBV5-1 and J is TRBJ2-5, with a tentative D call TRBD2 (5 bases). The germline gives CDR1 SGHRS, CDR2 YFSETQ. The CDR3 is made up of 14 amino acids. The V end was cut by 2 bases, the J end by 3 bases, with 11 bases between. The CDR3 DNA is TGCGCCAGCAGCTTATTCGAGACTAAAGAGACCCAGTACTTC. This codes for CASSLFETKETQYF.

This chain joins TRBV11-2 and TRBJ2-1; TRBD1 matches at 7 bases. J was trimmed by 3 bases and V by 5 bases; bases with no gene match: 7. The CDR3 has 15 amino acids. Germline CDR1 SGHAT, CDR2 FQNNGV. The CDR3 here is CASSQDSGGYNEQFF. As DNA, the CDR3 is TGTGCCAGCAGCCAAGACTCAGGGGGCTACAATGAGCAGTTCTTC.

The table lists this clone with a few counts. V is TRBV29-1 and J is TRBJ2-3; TRBD1 matches 9 bases. The CDR3 runs to 15 residues. After removal of 6 bases from V and 6 bases from J, the junction contained 13 bases not matched to a gene. Germline values: CDR1 SQVTM, CDR2 ANQGSEA. The CDR3 reads CSVFRQGGLQDTQYF. In DNA, the CDR3 is TGCAGCGTCTTTCGACAGGGGGGATTACAGGATACGCAGTATTTT.

This clone has more than one count but fewer than ten. V is TRBV30 and J is TRBJ1-1; D possibly corresponds to TRBD1 (5 bases). Per germline, CDR1 GTSNPN and CDR2 SVGIG (reference sequence). The CDR3 spans 13 residues. Deletions cut 2 bases from V and 1 base from J, with 8 bases between. The CDR3 region has the DNA TGTGCCTGGAGTCTTAGGGGGAACACTGAAGCTTTCTTT. Translated: CAWSLRGNTEAFF.

This clone was counted a few times. This rearrangement joins TRBV19 to TRBJ2-3; D is undetermined. Germline loops: CDR1 LNHDA, CDR2 SQIVND (reference sequence). V lost 5 bases, J lost 2 bases, and 14 bases lay in between. The CDR3 sequence is 15 residues long. CDR3 protein: CASSYRSSYTDTQYF. In DNA, the CDR3 is TGTGCCAGTAGTTACCGGAGCAGCTACACAGATACGCAGTATTTT.

The chain couples TRBV11-3 to TRBJ2-1; D gene unclear. Trimming stripped 2 bases from V and 8 bases from J, with 7 bases between. Germline CDR1 is SGHNT and CDR2 is YENEEA. The CDR3 extends over 12 amino acids. The CDR3 region has the DNA TGTGCCAGCAGCTTATCTTCTTATGAGCAGTTCTTC. Translated, it gives CASSLSSYEQFF.

V and J are TRBV11-2 and TRBJ2-5, with D unresolved. Germline values: CDR1 SGHAT, CDR2 FQNNGV. V lost 0 bases and J 4 bases, leaving 9 bases between the germline ends. The CDR3 is 14 amino acids. CDR3 amino acids: CASSLESGLETQYF. The CDR3 DNA reads as TGTGCCAGCAGCTTAGAATCCGGGTTAGAGACCCAGTACTTC.

The CDR3, as DNA: TGTGCCAGCAGCCAAGACTTAGCCAAAAACATTCAGTACTTC. Protein sequence: CASSQDLAKNIQYF. The rearrangement links TRBV14 to TRBJ2-4; D gene uncertain. The CDR3 totals 14 residues. Germline lookup yields CDR1 SGHDN and CDR2 FVKESK. Trimming removed 0 bases from V and 0 bases from J, with 3 bases in between.

The chain has TRBV6-5 and TRBJ2-1; 11 bases fit TRBD2. CDR3 length: 15 amino acids. Germline V gives CDR1 MNHEY, CDR2 SVGAGI. V shed 5 bases, J shed 8 bases, and the junction held 8 bases outside the gene matches. The CDR3 nucleotides are TGTGCCAGCAGTCCGCGGGGACTAGCGGTCGATGAGCAGTTCTTC. Residues: CASSPRGLAVDEQFF.

The V gene is TRBV28, the J gene TRBJ2-5, with a weak D call TRBD2 (5 bases). This CDR3 is 13 amino acids long. The V gene lost 6 bases and the J gene lost 8 bases, with 16 bases spanning the gap. Germline V gene sequence: CDR1 MDHEN, CDR2 SYDVKM. The CDR3 region is CASRKTVGVTQYF. The CDR3 nucleotides read TGTGCCAGCAGGAAAACCGTCGGGGTCACCCAGTACTTC.

The chain carries TRBV7-2 and TRBJ1-2, with TRBD1 matching over 12 bases. Germline V lookup: CDR1 SGHTA, CDR2 FQGNSA. The CDR3 spans 17 residues. Trimming removed 2 bases from V and 2 bases from J; junction bases left unmatched: 6. CDR3 sequence (DNA): TGTGCCAGCAGCTTACCGGGACAGGGGGCCCCAAACTATGGCTACACCTTC. It is translated as CASSLPGQGAPNYGYTF.

The chain combines TRBV9 with TRBJ2-3; D possibly corresponds to TRBD2 (6 bases). CDR1 is SGDLS, CDR2 YYNGEE, per germline. Trimming stripped 4 bases from V and 2 bases from J, with 11 bases between. CDR3 length: 14 amino acids. Here the CDR3 DNA reads TGTGCCAGCAGCATTAGCGGATACACAGATACGCAGTATTTT. Translated: CASSISGYTDTQYF.

This clone was seen only a few times. CDR3 amino acids: CASSLRTDYGYTF. The CDR3 DNA sequence: TGTGCCAGCAGTCTCCGGACAGACTATGGCTACACCTTC. The chain combines TRBV28 with TRBJ1-2; D possibly corresponds to TRBD1 (6 bases). V was clipped by 5 bases and J by 3 bases, with 10 bases between them. CDR3 length equals 13 residues. Germline-derived CDR1 and CDR2 are MDHEN and SYDVKM.

The chain joins TRBV25-1 to TRBJ1-3; no clear D gene. The CDR3 totals 15 residues. Trimming shortened V by 4 bases and J by 7 bases, and 17 bases separated the two germline ends. Germline lookup yields CDR1 MGHDK and CDR2 SYGVNS. CDR3 sequence reads: CASSAPDGGVNTIYF. The CDR3 DNA reads TGTGCCAGCAGTGCCCCCGATGGCGGTGTGAACACCATATATTTT.

The chain has TRBV10-3 and TRBJ2-6; TRBD1 matches at 9 bases. V lost 1 base and J lost 2; bases outside the gene matches: 9. The CDR3 runs to 19 residues. Per the germline V gene, CDR1 is ENHRY and CDR2 is SYGVKD. The CDR3 bases are TGTGCCATCAGTGAGTTGTACAGGGGGCCCTTAGCTGGGGCCAACGTCCTGACTTTC. Translated: CAISELYRGPLAGANVLTF.

This clone was counted a few times. This sequence joins TRBV7-2 and TRBJ2-1, with 7 bases that match TRBD2. The CDR3 has 15 amino acids. Trimming took 8 bases from V and 0 from J; bases not matched to a gene: 7. Germline assignment: CDR1 SGHTA and CDR2 FQGNSA. CDR3 DNA: TGTGCCAGCGGACCCCAGCGGGACTCCTACAATGAGCAGTTCTTC. Translation gives CASGPQRDSYNEQFF.

The chain joins TRBV5-1 to TRBJ2-1, with 7 bases fitting TRBD2. V was clipped by 5 bases and J by 0 bases; unmatched bases: 5. Germline V gene lookup returns CDR1 SGHRS and CDR2 YFSETQ. The CDR3 runs 15 residues. The chain's CDR3 is CASSWGGSSYNEQFF. CDR3 DNA: TGCGCCAGCAGTTGGGGCGGGAGCTCCTACAATGAGCAGTTCTTC.

This clone was seen only a few times. This chain connects TRBV6-5 to TRBJ2-1; TRBD2 matches at 7 bases. Germline CDR1 reads MNHEY; CDR2 reads SVGAGI. The CDR3 consists of 12 residues. The CDR3 sequence: CAAGGSYNEQFF. CDR3 DNA sequence: TGTGCGGCCGGGGGGTCCTACAATGAGCAGTTCTTC.